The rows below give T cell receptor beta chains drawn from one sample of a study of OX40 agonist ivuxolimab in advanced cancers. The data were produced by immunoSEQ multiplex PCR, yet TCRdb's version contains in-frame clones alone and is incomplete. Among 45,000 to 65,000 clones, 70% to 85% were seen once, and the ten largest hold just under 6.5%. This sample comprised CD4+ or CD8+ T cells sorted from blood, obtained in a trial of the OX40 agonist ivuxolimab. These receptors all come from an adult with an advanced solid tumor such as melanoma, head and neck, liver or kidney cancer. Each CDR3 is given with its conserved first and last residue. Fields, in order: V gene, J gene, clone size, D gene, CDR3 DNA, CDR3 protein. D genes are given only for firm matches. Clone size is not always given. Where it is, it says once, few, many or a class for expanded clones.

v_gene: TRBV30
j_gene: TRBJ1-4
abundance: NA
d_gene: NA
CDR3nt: TGTGCCTGGAGTGTAAGGGACACCCGATGGGAAAAACTGTTTTTT
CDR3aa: CAWSVRDTRWEKLFF

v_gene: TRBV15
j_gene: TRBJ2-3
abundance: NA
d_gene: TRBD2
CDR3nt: TGTGCCACCAGCAGAGATCGGAGTAGCGGGAGGGGGATTAGCACAGATACGCAGTATTTT
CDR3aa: CATSRDRSSGRGISTDTQYF

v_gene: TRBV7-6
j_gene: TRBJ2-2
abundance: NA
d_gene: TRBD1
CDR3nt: TGTGCCAGCAGCGCCGGGACAGACGAATCCGGGGAGCTGTTTTTT
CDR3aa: CASSAGTDESGELFF

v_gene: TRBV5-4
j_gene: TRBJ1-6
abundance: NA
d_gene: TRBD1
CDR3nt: TGTGCCAGCAGGAGGGACAGCTATTCACCCCTCCACTTT
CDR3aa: CASRRDSYSPLHF

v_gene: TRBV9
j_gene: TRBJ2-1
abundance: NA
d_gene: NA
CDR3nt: TGTGCCAACCTCTATCCGACTTTTGAGCAGTTCTTC
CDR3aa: CANLYPTFEQFF

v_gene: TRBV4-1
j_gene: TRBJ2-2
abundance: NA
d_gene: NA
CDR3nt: TGCGCCAGCAGCCAAGCGGGGACCACGAACACCGGGGAGCTGTTTTTT
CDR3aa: CASSQAGTTNTGELFF

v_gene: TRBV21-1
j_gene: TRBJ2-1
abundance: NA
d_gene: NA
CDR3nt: TGTGCCAGCAGCAAAATGCCAGTGGTTGGTGGCCAACGGCGGTACAATGAGCAGTTCTTC
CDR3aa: CASSKMPVVGGQRRYNEQFF

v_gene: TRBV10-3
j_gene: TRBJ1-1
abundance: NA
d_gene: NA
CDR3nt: TGTGCCACAAAAACCCCCCCTCGAGTTCCTTTGGCGATGAACACTGAAGCTTTCTTT
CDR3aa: CATKTPPRVPLAMNTEAFF

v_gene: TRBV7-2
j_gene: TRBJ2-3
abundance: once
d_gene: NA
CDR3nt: TGTGCCAGCAGCTTAGGCAAGGGGCGCGCAGATACGCAGTATTTT
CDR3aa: CASSLGKGRADTQYF

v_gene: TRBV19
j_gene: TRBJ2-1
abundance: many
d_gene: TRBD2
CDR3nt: TGTGCCAGTAGTAGGGGAGATAGCGGGAAGAATGAGCAGTTCTTC
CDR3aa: CASSRGDSGKNEQFF

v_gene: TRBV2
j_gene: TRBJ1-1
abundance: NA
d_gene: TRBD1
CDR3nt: TGTGCCAGCAGTGAAGCAGGGGGCAACACTGAAGCTTTCTTT
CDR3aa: CASSEAGGNTEAFF

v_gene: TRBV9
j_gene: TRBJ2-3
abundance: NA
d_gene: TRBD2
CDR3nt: TGTGCCAGCAGCGTCGGGACTAGCGCCACAGATACGCAGTATTTT
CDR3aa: CASSVGTSATDTQYF

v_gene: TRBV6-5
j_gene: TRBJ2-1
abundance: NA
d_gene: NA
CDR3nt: TGTGCCAGCAGTTTAGCCAGGATACAGCAGTTCTTC
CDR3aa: CASSLARIQQFF

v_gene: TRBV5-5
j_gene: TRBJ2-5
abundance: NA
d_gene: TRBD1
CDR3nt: TGTGCCAGCAGCTTGGTGGGGCAGGGGGCAGAGACCCAGTACTTC
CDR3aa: CASSLVGQGAETQYF

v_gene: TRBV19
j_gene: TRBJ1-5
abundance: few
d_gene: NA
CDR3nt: TGTGCCAGTAGTTGGAGGCCGGGGAGCAATCAGCCCCAGCATTTT
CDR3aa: CASSWRPGSNQPQHF

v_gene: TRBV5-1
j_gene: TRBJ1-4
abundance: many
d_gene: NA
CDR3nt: TGCGCCAGCACAAAGGGGGGAAATGGTGAAAAACTGTTTTTT
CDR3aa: CASTKGGNGEKLFF

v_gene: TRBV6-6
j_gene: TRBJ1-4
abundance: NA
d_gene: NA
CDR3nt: TGTGCCAGCAGTTACTCGGACGCACCAAAAGAAAAACTGTTTTTT
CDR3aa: CASSYSDAPKEKLFF

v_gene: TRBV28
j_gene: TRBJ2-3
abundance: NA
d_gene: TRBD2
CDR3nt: TGTGCCAGCAGGGTCTGGACGGGAGGTATAGATACGCAGTATTTT
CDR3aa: CASRVWTGGIDTQYF

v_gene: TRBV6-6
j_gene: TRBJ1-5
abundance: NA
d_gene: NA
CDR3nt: TGTGCCAGCAATAAACAGGGAAACAATCAGCCCCAGCATTTT
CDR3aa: CASNKQGNNQPQHF

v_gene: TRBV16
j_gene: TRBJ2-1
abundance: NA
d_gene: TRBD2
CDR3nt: TGTGCCAGCAGAGGGCTAGCGGGAGTCGGAGGTGAGCAGTTCTTC
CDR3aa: CASRGLAGVGGEQFF

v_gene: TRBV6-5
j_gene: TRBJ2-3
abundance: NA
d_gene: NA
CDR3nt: TGTGCCAGCAGTTACAATCGCAAAGATACGCAGTATTTT
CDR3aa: CASSYNRKDTQYF

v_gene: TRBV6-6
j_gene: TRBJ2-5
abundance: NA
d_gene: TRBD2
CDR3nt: TGTGCCAGCAGTTACTCGGGACTACAAGAGACCCAGTACTTC
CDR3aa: CASSYSGLQETQYF

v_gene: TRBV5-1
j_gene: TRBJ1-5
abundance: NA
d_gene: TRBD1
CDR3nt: TGCACCAGCAGCTCGGGACAGGGGGAATTTAGCAATCAGCCCCAGCATTTT
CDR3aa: CTSSSGQGEFSNQPQHF

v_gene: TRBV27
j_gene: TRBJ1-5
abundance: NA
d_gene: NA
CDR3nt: TGTGCCAGCAGTTTAAAGAGCAGGGGAGATCAGCCCCAGCATTTT
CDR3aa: CASSLKSRGDQPQHF

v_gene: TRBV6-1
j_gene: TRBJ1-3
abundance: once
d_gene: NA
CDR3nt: TGTGCCAGCAGGGGGGTACGTCTCTCTGGAAACACCATATATTTT
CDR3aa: CASRGVRLSGNTIYF

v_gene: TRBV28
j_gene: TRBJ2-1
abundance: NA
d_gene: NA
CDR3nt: TGTGCCAGCAGTTTATTCGGACCGGCAGGGACCAACAATGAGCAGTTCTTC
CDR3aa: CASSLFGPAGTNNEQFF